Presented here are 14 T cell receptor beta chains from one specimen sequenced in a study of blood T cell repertoires in COVID-19. Profiled with immunoSEQ multiplex PCR; TCRdb holds only in-frame clones, not every one. The data contain more than 150,000 clones, 86% of them singletons. The sequenced material came from peripheral blood. The receptors were gathered from an older man with active or convalescent COVID-19.

The chain couples TRBV7-8 to TRBJ2-7, with 9 positions matching TRBD2. The CDR3 covers 14 residues. V shed 7 bases, J shed 3 bases, and the junction held 7 bases outside the gene matches. Germline values: CDR1 SGHVS, CDR2 FQNEAQ. CDR3 amino acids: CASKIAGAVYEQYF. Here the CDR3 DNA reads TGTGCCAGCAAAATAGCGGGAGCGGTCTACGAGCAGTACTTC.

The chain has TRBV7-9 and TRBJ1-2; 10 positions match TRBD1. V lost 5 bases and J lost 5; bases outside the gene matches: 17. Germline values: CDR1 SEHNR, CDR2 FQNEAQ (reference sequence). CDR3 length equals 18 residues. CDR3 loop: CASSLRQGAESRVYGYTF. The CDR3 DNA sequence: TGTGCCAGCAGCCTCAGACAGGGGGCGGAATCGCGGGTTTATGGCTACACCTTC.

The chain couples TRBV5-6 to TRBJ2-1; maybe TRBD1 (5 bases). Trimming cost V 9 bases and J 5 bases, with 18 bases left between them. Germline V gene lookup returns CDR1 SGHDT and CDR2 YYEEEE. The CDR3 length is 14 residues. CDR3 DNA sequence: TGTGCCACCTCGACAGACCGTTGGCACAATGAGCAGTTCTTC. Translated: CATSTDRWHNEQFF.

Here the CDR3 reads CASSPMGQGGTYEQYF. In DNA form, the CDR3 reads TGTGCCAGCTCACCAATGGGACAGGGAGGAACCTACGAGCAGTACTTC. The J gene is TRBJ2-7, the V gene TRBV18; 9 bases are a match to TRBD1. From germline, CDR1 is KGHSH and CDR2 LQKENI. This CDR3 comprises 16 residues. J gave up 2 bases and V 2 bases, and 7 bases lay outside the gene matches.

CDR3 coding DNA: TGTGCCAGCACCCCTGGCTATACAGGCAATGAGCAGTTCTTC. This sequence encodes CASTPGYTGNEQFF. This chain links TRBV9 with TRBJ2-1; D perhaps matches TRBD1 (5 bases). V shed 6 bases and J shed 6 bases, with 16 bases lying between them. This CDR3 is 14 amino acids long. Germline CDR1 and CDR2: SGDLS and YYNGEE.

This clone was found once. This rearrangement joins TRBV6-2 or TRBV6-3 to TRBJ1-2; D ambiguous. CDR1 is MNHEY, CDR2 SVGEGT, per germline. Between the trimmed V and J ends, which lost 2 bases and 4 bases, there was a span of 8 bases. The CDR3 has 13 amino acids. CDR3 nucleotide sequence: TGTGCCAGCAGTTACGACACCCCCTATGGCTACACCTTC. Its protein product is CASSYDTPYGYTF.

The chain recombines TRBV6-2 or TRBV6-3 with TRBJ1-5, with D unclear. Germline CDR1 MNHEY, CDR2 SVGEGT. The V gene lost 5 bases and the J gene lost 3 bases, with 11 bases spanning the gap. CDR3 size: 14 residues. The DNA for the CDR3 is TGTGCCAGCAGTCCCTCCTATTTCAATCAGCCCCAGCATTTT. This encodes CASSPSYFNQPQHF.

The V call is TRBV5-1, the J call TRBJ2-3; D is unresolved. Trimming took off 0 bases at V and 4 bases at J, with 9 bases between the two ends. The CDR3 loop spans 14 amino acids. Germline V lookup: CDR1 SGHRS, CDR2 YFSETQ. CDR3 DNA: TGCGCCAGCAGCTTGGCCTTAGTGGCAGATACGCAGTATTTT. This codes for CASSLALVADTQYF.

This clone turned up a few times. The chain uses TRBV18 and TRBJ1-1; 10 nucleotides line up with TRBD1. The V gene end was trimmed by 1 base and the J gene end by 10 bases; junction bases not matched to a gene: 9. Germline loops: CDR1 KGHSH, CDR2 LQKENI. The CDR3 consists of 15 residues. CDR3 residues: CASSPRLTGGEGAFF. For the CDR3, the DNA is TGTGCCAGCTCACCACGGTTGACAGGGGGCGAGGGAGCTTTCTTT.

V and J are TRBV28 and TRBJ1-5; D unclear. The ends were cut back, 2 bases at V and 0 bases at J, with 14 bases in the middle. CDR3 length equals 17 residues. In germline, CDR1 is MDHEN, CDR2 SYDVKM. CDR3 sequence: CASSLNPRFISNQPQHF. The DNA of the CDR3 is TGTGCCAGCAGTTTAAACCCACGGTTTATTAGCAATCAGCCCCAGCATTTT.

The chain employs TRBV4-1 and TRBJ1-5; 8 bases are a match to TRBD1. The junction had 13 bases not matched to a gene; V was cut back by 0 bases and J by 6 bases. This CDR3 is built from 18 residues. From germline, CDR1 is MGHRA and CDR2 YSYEKL. The CDR3 DNA sequence: TGCGCCAGCAGCCAAGATTTTCAGGGGGCGCGGGATGGTCAGCCCCAGCATTTT. Residues: CASSQDFQGARDGQPQHF.

This chain connects TRBV30 to TRBJ1-1; 8 bases are a match to TRBD1. The CDR3 covers 14 residues. Per the germline V gene, CDR1 is GTSNPN and CDR2 is SVGIG (reference sequence). V trimming: 2 bases; J trimming: 4 bases; junction bases outside the gene matches: 6. The chain's CDR3 is CAWSPGGSSTEAFF. The CDR3, as DNA: TGTGCCTGGAGTCCAGGGGGCTCGAGCACTGAAGCTTTCTTT.

The CDR3 loop is CASSARGGRGYTF. The CDR3 region has the DNA TGTGCCAGCAGCGCCCGGGGGGGCCGGGGCTACACCTTC. This rearrangement joins TRBV7-2 to TRBJ1-2; D perhaps matches TRBD1 (6 bases). The CDR3 loop spans 13 amino acids. Germline assignment: CDR1 SGHTA and CDR2 FQGNSA. V lost 5 bases to trimming and J lost 8 bases, with 15 bases between them.

This chain links TRBV7-2 with TRBJ1-2, with 7 bases that match TRBD1. CDR1 is SGHTA and CDR2 is FQGNSA in the germline V gene. The CDR3 contains 15 residues. V was clipped by 2 bases and J by 4 bases; unmatched bases: 7. Here the CDR3 DNA reads TGTGCCAGCAGCTTAAGGAGGGGGCTAGGCTATGGCTACACCTTC. This translates into CASSLRRGLGYGYTF.